One sample yielded the 25 T cell receptor beta chains listed below, sequenced in a study of CD8 T cells in ankylosing spondylitis. Notes on the study in general: Characteristic of ankylosing spondylitis blood, it appeared, was a TCR beta motif comprising about 8 highly homologous variants.

Each CDR3 protein gets one entry after TCRdb re-called the 5' RACE reads with MiXCR. The repertoire holds approximately 150,000 distinct CDR3 sequences, with roughly 17% as singletons. The antigens these receptors bind are not known. The sample consisted of blood, either unsorted or a sorted T cell fraction (not recorded which). Source of these receptors: a male donor with ankylosing spondylitis.

The chain joins TRBV28 to TRBJ1-4; D not resolved. Trimming took off 4 bases at V and 0 bases at J, with 21 bases between the two ends. This CDR3 region has 19 residues. CDR1 is MDHEN, CDR2 SYDVKM, per germline. The CDR3 DNA reads TGTGCCAGCAGTTCCCCTCGGAACAGACTACCTGCAACTAATGAAAAACTGTTTTTT. As protein: CASSSPRNRLPATNEKLFF.

The J gene is TRBJ2-7, the V gene TRBV7-8, with unresolved D. The CDR3 is 13 residues long. V was clipped by 4 bases and J by 0 bases, with 7 bases between them. In germline, CDR1 is SGHVS, CDR2 FQNEAQ. The CDR3 is CASSSISSYEQYF. CDR3 nucleotide sequence: TGTGCCAGCAGCTCGATTAGCTCCTACGAGCAGTACTTC.

The V and J genes are TRBV27 and TRBJ1-4; a possible D gene is TRBD1 (6 bases). V was cut by 3 bases and J by 8 bases, with 13 bases left in between. The germline CDR1 and CDR2 sequences are MNHEY and SMNVEV (reference sequence). There are 14 residues in the CDR3. This CDR3 reads CASSLMGGREKLFF. CDR3 bases: TGTGCCAGCAGTTTGATGGGGGGCAGAGAAAAACTGTTTTTT.

This clonotype was detected a few times. This chain connects TRBV2 to TRBJ2-7; 8 bases are shared with TRBD2. The CDR3 contains 14 residues. Per germline, CDR1 SNHLY and CDR2 FYNNEI. Trimming took 3 bases from V and 4 from J; bases not matched to a gene: 5. In nucleotides, the CDR3 is TGTGCCAGCAGTGACCCCGGGACTAGGTACGAGCAGTACTTC. This translates into CASSDPGTRYEQYF. Full variable domain (remainder filled in from reference TRBV2 and TRBJ2-7): EPEVTQTPSHQVTQMGQEVILRCVPISNHLYFYWYRQILGQKVEFLVSFYNNEISEKSEIFDDQFSVERPDGSNFTLKIRSTKLEDSAMYFCASSDPGTRYEQYFGPGTRLTVT.

The rearrangement links TRBV7-9 to TRBJ2-7; TRBD1 might be the D (6 bases). V lost 2 bases and J lost 3, with 8 bases in between. The CDR3 covers 13 residues. Germline CDR1 is SEHNR and CDR2 is FQNEAQ (reference sequence). The CDR3, as DNA: TGTGCCAGCAGCTTATCAGGGGTCTACGAGCAGTACTTC. Translating gives CASSLSGVYEQYF.

The chain couples TRBV2 to TRBJ2-5; D not resolved. The CDR3 extends over 15 amino acids. The V gene lost 1 base and the J gene lost 1 base, with 10 bases spanning the gap. The germline CDR1 and CDR2 sequences are SNHLY and FYNNEI. The CDR3 is CASSEDRVPQETQYF. CDR3 bases: TGTGCCAGCAGTGAAGATAGGGTCCCCCAAGAGACCCAGTACTTC.

The chain couples TRBV4-1 to TRBJ2-5; TRBD2 matches 11 bases. The CDR3 is made up of 16 amino acids. The germline CDR1 and CDR2 sequences are MGHRA and YSYEKL. V lost 4 bases to trimming and J lost 1 base; unmatched junction nucleotides: 5. In nucleotides, the CDR3 is TGCGCCAGCAGCCTAACTAGCGGGAGAACCCAAGAGACCCAGTACTTC. Translating it yields CASSLTSGRTQETQYF.

This clonotype has a handful of counts. V gene TRBV2 combines with J gene TRBJ1-5; 7 bases are shared with TRBD1. The CDR3 spans 13 residues. Germline CDR1 SNHLY, CDR2 FYNNEI. J lost 8 bases, V lost 9 bases, and 10 bases had no gene match. This CDR3 is CARQGPLGEPQHF. The CDR3 DNA is TGTGCCAGACAGGGGCCCCTAGGAGAGCCCCAGCATTTT.

J is TRBJ2-7 and V is TRBV27; TRBD2 aligns across 11 bases. With 4 bases clipped from V and 3 bases from J, the junction kept 14 bases outside the gene matches. Germline V gene data show CDR1 as MNHEY and CDR2 as SMNVEV (reference sequence). The CDR3 extends over 18 amino acids. CDR3 region: CASSWGGVPGLADYEQYF. In DNA, the CDR3 is TGTGCCAGCAGTTGGGGGGGCGTCCCGGGACTAGCGGACTACGAGCAGTACTTC.

In its sample, this clonotype was seen many times. A read error may produce the germline difference seen at one junction end. The chain recombines TRBV5-1 with TRBJ2-7; maybe TRBD2 (5 bases). Germline CDR1 SGHRS, CDR2 YFSETQ. The CDR3 totals 13 residues. CDR3 region: CASSFGGSYEQYF. The DNA for the CDR3 is TGTGCCAGCAGTTTTGGTGGGAGTTACGAGCAGTACTTC.

The chain carries TRBV27 and TRBJ2-2; D not resolved. Germline V lookup: CDR1 MNHEY, CDR2 SMNVEV (reference sequence). V lost 6 bases and J lost 3, with 2 bases in between. The length of the CDR3 is 11 residues. CDR3 nucleotides: TGTGCCAGCAGACACACCGGGGAGCTGTTTTTT. Amino acid sequence: CASRHTGELFF.

The gene calls are TRBV12-3 or TRBV12-4 and TRBJ2-3, with TRBD2 as a possible D gene (5 bases). Between the trimmed V and J ends, which lost 3 bases and 0 bases, there was a span of 10 bases. This CDR3 comprises 15 residues. CDR3 sequence: CASSLEASSTDTQYF. The CDR3 bases are TGTGCCAGCAGTTTGGAGGCTTCTAGCACAGATACGCAGTATTTT.

The chain combines TRBV4-1 with TRBJ2-1; 7 positions match TRBD2. The CDR3 has 15 amino acids. Germline V gene data show CDR1 as MGHRA and CDR2 as YSYEKL. J lost 4 bases, V lost 4 bases, and 7 bases had no gene match. CDR3 in DNA: TGCGCCAGCAGCCTCTTCAGGGAGGGGTACAATGAGCAGTTCTTC. It codes for CASSLFREGYNEQFF.

This clonotype was recorded at least ten times. The genes are TRBV29-1 and TRBJ2-1; 9 bases are shared with TRBD2. CDR1 SQVTM and CDR2 ANQGSEA come from the germline V gene. V lost 3 bases, J lost 5 bases, and 8 bases stayed unmatched. The CDR3 contains 15 residues. CDR3 region: CSVELGTSKDNEQFF. CDR3 nucleotides: TGCAGCGTTGAGTTAGGGACTAGCAAGGACAATGAGCAGTTCTTC.

The table lists this clonotype with a few counts. V and J are TRBV12-3 or TRBV12-4 and TRBJ2-1; unclear D gene. The CDR3 is made up of 13 amino acids. The V and J ends lost 3 bases and 9 bases respectively, with 12 bases between them. CDR3 protein: CASSFGPAIEQFF. The CDR3 nucleotides are TGTGCCAGCAGTTTCGGACCCGCAATTGAGCAGTTCTTC.

The chain carries TRBV5-4 and TRBJ1-2; 10 bases are a match to TRBD1. Germline loops: CDR1 SGHNT, CDR2 YYREEE (reference sequence). This CDR3 contains 19 residues. The V segment lost 3 bases and the J segment 0 bases; nucleotides outside the gene matches: 14. This CDR3 reads CASSYYRGQGYEANYGYTF. The CDR3 nucleotides read TGTGCCAGCAGCTATTACAGGGGACAGGGGTATGAAGCTAACTATGGCTACACCTTC. Based on the CDR3 plus reference TRBV5-4 and TRBJ1-2, the full variable domain is ETGVTQSPTHLIKTRGQQVTLRCSSQSGHNTVSWYQQALGQGPQFIFQYYREEENGRGNFPPRFSGLQFPNYSSELNVNALELDDSALYLCASSYYRGQGYEANYGYTFGSGTRLTVV.

The J gene is TRBJ2-2, the V gene TRBV7-8; no clear D. The germline V and J ends were trimmed by 8 bases and 2 bases, with 6 bases remaining between them. CDR1 and CDR2 from the germline V gene are SGHVS and FQNEAQ. This CDR3 region has 12 residues. This CDR3 is CASEKNTGELFF. For the CDR3, the DNA is TGTGCCAGCGAAAAAAACACCGGGGAGCTGTTTTTT.

This clonotype has a handful of counts. The chain employs TRBV29-1 and TRBJ1-2; 7 bases map to TRBD1. With V trimmed by 7 bases and J by 8 bases, 10 bases remained unmatched. The CDR3 covers 12 residues. Germline assignment: CDR1 SQVTM and CDR2 ANQGSEA. The CDR3 DNA sequence: TGCAGCGCATGGCAGGGGGGGCAGGGCTACACCTTC. It is translated as CSAWQGGQGYTF.

The gene calls are TRBV28 and TRBJ2-1; D may be TRBD2 (5 bases). CDR3 size: 11 residues. Germline V gene lookup returns CDR1 MDHEN and CDR2 SYDVKM. Trimming left V 10 bases short and J 8 bases short, with 12 bases between. CDR3: CATRGGDEQFF. The CDR3 region has the DNA TGTGCCACCCGAGGAGGTGATGAGCAGTTCTTC.

The chain combines TRBV9 with TRBJ2-1; 8 bases are shared with TRBD2. The length of the CDR3 is 14 residues. CDR1 SGDLS and CDR2 YYNGEE come from the germline V gene. Germline trimming cut 3 bases from V and 8 bases from J; bases unmatched to any gene: 7. Here the CDR3 DNA reads TGTGCCAGCAGCGCGTCAGCGGGGGCAGATGAGCAGTTCTTC. Residues: CASSASAGADEQFF.

The chain combines TRBV5-1 with TRBJ1-1, with no clear D. This CDR3 spans 13 amino acids. V was shortened by 3 bases and J by 5 bases, with 11 bases between the two germline ends. Germline-derived CDR1 and CDR2 are SGHRS and YFSETQ. The CDR3 coding sequence is TGCGCCAGCAGCTCGGGTGGGGTAACTGAAGCTTTCTTT. Residues: CASSSGGVTEAFF.

The rearrangement links TRBV15 to TRBJ2-1, with D possibly called TRBD1 or TRBD2 (6 bases each). Germline CDR1 reads LNHNV; CDR2 reads YYDKDF (reference sequence). The CDR3 is 14 amino acids. Trimming took 8 bases from V and 10 from J, leaving 21 bases between them. CDR3 residues: CATRMGGGLAEQFF. The CDR3 bases are TGTGCCACCCGTATGGGGGGCGGTTTAGCGGAGCAGTTCTTC. The variable domain in full, completed from reference TRBV15 and TRBJ2-1, reads DAMVIQNPRYQVTQFGKPVTLSCSQTLNHNVMYWYQQKSSQAPKLLFHYYDKDFNNEADTPDNFQSRRPNTSFCFLDIRSPGLGDTAMYLCATRMGGGLAEQFFGPGTRLTVL.

The chain uses TRBV27 and TRBJ2-7; D gene uncertain. Trimming removed 8 bases from V and 7 bases from J, with 9 bases in between. Germline CDR1 is MNHEY and CDR2 is SMNVEV (reference sequence). The CDR3 is made up of 10 amino acids. As DNA, the CDR3 is TGTGCCAGCTGGGGTGATGAGCAGTACTTC. Translating gives CASWGDEQYF.

The rearrangement joins TRBV28 to TRBJ2-1, with 10 positions matching TRBD2. CDR1 and CDR2 from the germline V gene are MDHEN and SYDVKM. J was trimmed by 0 bases and V by 4 bases; bases with no gene match: 9. CDR3 length equals 18 residues. The CDR3 nucleotides are TGTGCCAGCAGTTCAGAAACGGGACTAGCGAGCTCCTACAATGAGCAGTTCTTC. Translated, it gives CASSSETGLASSYNEQFF.

This clonotype has just a few counts. The chain links TRBV7-9 to TRBJ2-1, with a tentative D call TRBD1 (6 bases). The germline gives CDR1 SEHNR, CDR2 FQNEAQ (reference sequence). Between the trimmed V and J ends, which lost 5 bases and 0 bases, there was a span of 11 bases. The CDR3 extends over 15 amino acids. DNA for the CDR3: TGTGCCAGCAGCAAAGAACAGGGCTCCTACAATGAGCAGTTCTTC. This gives the protein CASSKEQGSYNEQFF.